These 27 T cell receptor beta chains share one sample of origin, sequenced in a study of cytomegalovirus exposure and HLA in healthy donors. PCR used 60 Vbeta primers and 13 Jbeta primers. Sequencing used immunoSEQ multiplex PCR; TCRdb keeps in-frame clones, though not all of them. The table has about 120,000 clones, about 80% seen once. Sequencing was carried out using PBMCs. These receptors were taken from a female donor in good health and CMV-seropositive.

This chain connects TRBV5-6 to TRBJ1-6; D unclear. Trimming stripped 3 bases from V and 5 bases from J, with 9 bases between. The CDR3 sequence is 14 residues long. Germline V gene data show CDR1 as SGHDT and CDR2 as YYEEEE. The CDR3 here is CASSSRENNSPLHF. CDR3 in DNA: TGTGCCAGCAGCTCCCGGGAGAATAATTCACCCCTCCACTTT. The full variable domain, with the rest looked up from reference TRBV5-6 and TRBJ1-6, is DAGVTQSPTHLIKTRGQQVTLRCSPKSGHDTVSWYQQALGQGPQFIFQYYEEEERQRGNFPDRFSGHQFPNYSSELNVNALLLGDSALYLCASSSRENNSPLHFGNGTRLTVT.

The chain carries TRBV5-1 and TRBJ2-6; D is possibly TRBD1 (6 bases). Germline CDR1 reads SGHRS; CDR2 reads YFSETQ. The CDR3 sequence is 17 residues long. V lost 0 bases to trimming and J lost 5 bases, with 15 bases between them. This CDR3 is CASSLEQGIFWANVLTF. The CDR3 coding sequence is TGCGCCAGCAGCTTGGAACAGGGAATCTTCTGGGCCAACGTCCTGACTTTC.

V and J are TRBV7-9 and TRBJ1-6; 7 bases map to TRBD1. Losses at the gene ends were 4 bases for V and 7 bases for J; bases not matched to a gene: 7. Germline-derived CDR1 and CDR2 are SEHNR and FQNEAQ (reference sequence). The CDR3 extends over 15 amino acids. The CDR3 DNA sequence: TGTGCCAGCAGCTCCACGGGACAGCTCAATTCACCCCTCCACTTT. The encoded protein is CASSSTGQLNSPLHF.

The chain couples TRBV7-9 to TRBJ1-1; 11 bases are a match to TRBD1. The CDR3 has 15 amino acids. Trimming took 4 bases from V and 4 from J; bases not matched to a gene: 5. The germline gives CDR1 SEHNR, CDR2 FQNEAQ (reference sequence). The CDR3 DNA reads TGTGCCAGCAGCTCCGGGACAGGGGGGATCACTGAAGCTTTCTTT. Its protein product is CASSSGTGGITEAFF.

This chain's CDR3 is CASRSGNYGYTF. The CDR3 DNA follows: TGTGCCAGCAGGTCGGGGAACTATGGCTACACCTTC. The chain links TRBV6-5 to TRBJ1-2, with D hard to call. From germline, CDR1 is MNHEY and CDR2 SVGAGI. Trimming cost V 6 bases and J 2 bases, with 7 bases left between them. The CDR3 is 12 residues long.

The chain uses TRBV10-3 and TRBJ2-7; D is unclear. This CDR3 spans 12 amino acids. Germline V gene data show CDR1 as ENHRY and CDR2 as SYGVKD. V shed 11 bases and J shed 2 bases, with 13 bases lying between them. The CDR3: CAVGPIPYEQYF. DNA for the CDR3: TGTGCCGTGGGCCCTATCCCCTACGAGCAGTACTTC.

The chain links TRBV19 to TRBJ1-2; TRBD1 might be the D (6 bases). V dropped 9 bases and J dropped 3 bases, with 11 bases sitting between them. Germline values: CDR1 LNHDA, CDR2 SQIVND (reference sequence). This CDR3 has 12 residues. The CDR3 bases are TGTGCCAGCTCGACAGGTGACTATGGCTACACCTTC. Residues: CASSTGDYGYTF.

The chain employs TRBV19 and TRBJ1-1; D is unclear. V dropped 7 bases and J dropped 3 bases, with 9 bases sitting between them. Germline V gene sequence: CDR1 LNHDA, CDR2 SQIVND (reference sequence). This CDR3 contains 12 residues. CDR3 loop: CASIAEDTEAFF. CDR3 DNA sequence: TGTGCCAGTATAGCGGAGGACACTGAAGCTTTCTTT.

The V gene is TRBV28, the J gene TRBJ1-5; a weak D match, TRBD1 (5 bases). The length of the CDR3 is 16 residues. Per the germline V gene, CDR1 is MDHEN and CDR2 is SYDVKM. The ends were cut back, 5 bases at V and 2 bases at J, with 16 bases in the middle. The CDR3 coding sequence is TGTGCCAGCAGTAGCATACAGGTCCTTGGCAATCAGCCCCAGCATTTT. Translating it yields CASSSIQVLGNQPQHF.

The table lists this clone with a few counts. V usage is TRBV10-2 and J usage is TRBJ1-1, with TRBD1 matching over 8 bases. The ends lost 6 bases at V and 8 bases at J; junction bases unmatched: 2. The length of the CDR3 is 11 residues. Germline V gene data show CDR1 as WSHSY and CDR2 as SAAADI. As DNA, the CDR3 is TGCGCCAGCAGACACAGGGGGGAAGCTTTCTTT. Translating gives CASRHRGEAFF.

The chain combines TRBV7-3 with TRBJ1-5; no clear D. Germline V lookup: CDR1 SGHTA, CDR2 FQGTGA. The CDR3 extends over 13 amino acids. The V end lost 2 bases, the J end lost 5 bases, and 7 bases lay between the germline ends. The CDR3 DNA sequence: TGTGCCAGCAGCTTAGTTAGTCATCAGCCCCAGCATTTT. Translation: CASSLVSHQPQHF.

The V and J genes are TRBV6-5 and TRBJ2-1; TRBD1 matches at 7 bases. The germline CDR1 and CDR2 sequences are MNHEY and SVGAGI. The CDR3 is made up of 13 amino acids. Losses at the gene ends were 8 bases for V and 6 bases for J; bases not matched to a gene: 7. The chain's CDR3 is CASAQGPPNEQFF. Here the CDR3 DNA reads TGTGCCAGCGCACAGGGGCCTCCCAATGAGCAGTTCTTC.

The chain recombines TRBV27 with TRBJ1-2; D unclear. CDR1 and CDR2 from the germline V gene are MNHEY and SMNVEV (reference sequence). The V end lost 5 bases, the J end lost 6 bases, and 19 bases lay between the germline ends. The CDR3 is made up of 15 amino acids. CDR3 amino acids: CASSQRVSSTDGYTF. The CDR3 region has the DNA TGTGCCAGCAGTCAGAGGGTTTCCTCTACGGATGGCTACACCTTC.

The chain employs TRBV27 and TRBJ2-7; TRBD2 aligns across 7 bases. J was trimmed by 3 bases and V by 2 bases; bases with no gene match: 4. This CDR3 is built from 14 residues. Germline CDR1 is MNHEY and CDR2 is SMNVEV (reference sequence). The CDR3, as DNA: TGTGCCAGCAGTTTAGGGGGGGTTGGCTACGAGCAGTACTTC. Translating it yields CASSLGGVGYEQYF.

The chain employs TRBV6-6 and TRBJ2-1; 15 bases match TRBD2. There are 15 residues in the CDR3. V lost 5 bases and J lost 4; bases outside the gene matches: 0. Germline values: CDR1 MNHNY, CDR2 SVGAGI (reference sequence). This chain's CDR3 is CASSGTSGGYNEQFF. CDR3 DNA sequence: TGTGCCAGCAGTGGGACTAGCGGGGGGTACAATGAGCAGTTCTTC.

The genes are TRBV2 and TRBJ2-5; TRBD2 aligns across 15 bases. V was pared by 5 bases and J by 6 bases, with 4 bases of the junction left unmatched. CDR3 size: 15 residues. Germline CDR1 is SNHLY and CDR2 is FYNNEI. The CDR3 DNA sequence: TGTGCCAGCAGTACTGGACTAGCGGGGGGGCAGACCCAGTACTTC. It specifies CASSTGLAGGQTQYF.

This chain joins TRBV6-5 and TRBJ2-3; TRBD2 aligns across 11 bases. V dropped 7 bases and J dropped 5; count of bases not matched to a gene: 5. The CDR3 totals 14 residues. CDR1 and CDR2 (germline): MNHEY, SVGAGI. The CDR3, as DNA: TGTGCCAGCATGTTAGCGGGGGGGCAAGATACGCAGTATTTT. This encodes CASMLAGGQDTQYF.

The V and J genes are TRBV5-4 and TRBJ2-2; D might be TRBD2 (5 bases). The CDR3 is made up of 14 amino acids. Trimming stripped 1 base from V and 7 bases from J, with 11 bases between. Germline V gene data show CDR1 as SGHNT and CDR2 as YYREEE (reference sequence). Written as DNA, the CDR3 is TGTGCCAGCAGCTTGATAAGAGGGAGCGGGGAGCTGTTTTTT. This translates into CASSLIRGSGELFF.

The rearrangement uses TRBV2 and TRBJ2-7; 7 nucleotides match TRBD1. Germline V gives CDR1 SNHLY, CDR2 FYNNEI. With 5 bases clipped from V and 6 bases from J, the junction kept 13 bases outside the gene matches. The CDR3 length is 15 residues. The CDR3 coding sequence is TGTGCCAGCAGTACCGGACAGGTAGCTCCATCCGAGCAGTACTTC. Its protein product is CASSTGQVAPSEQYF.

The rearrangement links TRBV30 to TRBJ1-4; the D is unclear. This CDR3 comprises 14 residues. Looked up from germline, CDR1 is GTSNPN and CDR2 is SVGIG (reference sequence). V lost 2 bases and J lost 3, with 10 bases in between. DNA of the CDR3: TGTGCCTGGAGTCTAGGAGTGGCTAATGAAAAACTGTTTTTT. The encoded protein is CAWSLGVANEKLFF. The whole variable domain, remainder taken from reference TRBV30 and TRBJ1-4, is SQTIHQWPATLVQPVGSPLSLECTVEGTSNPNLYWYRQAAGRGLQLLFYSVGIGQISSEVPQNLSASRPQDRQFILSSKKLLLSDSGFYLCAWSLGVANEKLFFGSGTQLSVL.

The chain joins TRBV4-1 to TRBJ2-5, with TRBD2 matching 8 bases. Trimming at V came to 4 bases and at J to 1 base, leaving 5 bases not matched to a gene. The CDR3 extends over 15 amino acids. Germline V gives CDR1 MGHRA, CDR2 YSYEKL. The CDR3 loop reads CASSPGAGGQETQYF. The DNA for the CDR3 is TGCGCCAGCAGCCCGGGGGCGGGGGGCCAAGAGACCCAGTACTTC.

The chain employs TRBV6-1 and TRBJ1-2, with 8 bases identical to TRBD1. From germline, CDR1 is MNHNS and CDR2 SASEGT. The CDR3 has 14 residues. V was pared by 6 bases and J by 7 bases, with 10 bases of the junction left unmatched. Here the CDR3 DNA reads TGTGCCAGCAGGCTACAGGGGGTAGAACGTGGCTACACCTTC. This translates into CASRLQGVERGYTF.

The chain links TRBV5-4 to TRBJ1-5; 7 positions agree with TRBD1. This CDR3 region has 15 residues. Germline V gene sequence: CDR1 SGHNT, CDR2 YYREEE (reference sequence). Losses at the gene ends were 1 base for V and 3 bases for J; bases not matched to a gene: 4. The DNA of the CDR3 is TGTGCCAGCAGCTTGACAGGGGAACACAATCAGCCCCAGCATTTT. Its protein product is CASSLTGEHNQPQHF.

The chain combines TRBV18 with TRBJ2-5; D is possibly TRBD2 (6 bases). Trimming pared 2 bases from V and 1 base from J, leaving 14 bases between. CDR1 is KGHSH, CDR2 LQKENI, per germline. The CDR3 runs to 16 residues. The DNA for the CDR3 is TGTGCCAGCTCACCAAACGGGGCGGGGATCCAAGAGACCCAGTACTTC. This translates into CASSPNGAGIQETQYF.

A single count supports this clone. J is TRBJ2-3 and V is TRBV5-1; 8 bases match TRBD2. This CDR3 region has 16 residues. From germline, CDR1 is SGHRS and CDR2 YFSETQ. V gave up 0 bases and J gave up 8 bases; unmatched junction bases: 11. CDR3 nucleotide sequence: TGCGCCAGCAGCTTGGGTGGGACTAGGCCAATCGGTACGCAGTATTTT. Translating it yields CASSLGGTRPIGTQYF.

The genes are TRBV6-5 and TRBJ2-7, with TRBD2 as a possible D gene (5 bases). The length of the CDR3 is 15 residues. Germline V gene sequence: CDR1 MNHEY, CDR2 SVGAGI. V shed 6 bases and J shed 0 bases, with 15 bases lying between them. This CDR3 is CASSPSGMGSYEQYF. DNA of the CDR3: TGTGCCAGCAGCCCCTCGGGGATGGGCTCCTACGAGCAGTACTTC.

The V call is TRBV29-1, the J call TRBJ1-5; 8 bases align to TRBD1. CDR3 length equals 13 residues. Trimming removed 7 bases from V and 3 bases from J; junction bases left unmatched: 5. Germline CDR1 SQVTM, CDR2 ANQGSEA. CDR3 bases: TGCAGCGCCCGGACAGGGTACAATCAGCCCCAGCATTTT. Translation: CSARTGYNQPQHF.